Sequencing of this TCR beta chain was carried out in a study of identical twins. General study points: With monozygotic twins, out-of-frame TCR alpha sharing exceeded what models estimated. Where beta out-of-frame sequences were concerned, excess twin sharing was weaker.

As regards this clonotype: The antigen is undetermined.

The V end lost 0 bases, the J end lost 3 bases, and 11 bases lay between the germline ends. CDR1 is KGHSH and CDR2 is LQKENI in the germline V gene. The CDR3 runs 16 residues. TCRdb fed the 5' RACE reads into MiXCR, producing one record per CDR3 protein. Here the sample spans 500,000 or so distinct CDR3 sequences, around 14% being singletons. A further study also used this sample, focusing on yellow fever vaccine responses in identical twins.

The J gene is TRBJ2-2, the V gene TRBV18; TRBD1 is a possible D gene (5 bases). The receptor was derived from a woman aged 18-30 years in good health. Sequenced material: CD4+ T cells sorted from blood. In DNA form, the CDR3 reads TGTGCCAGCTCACCACCGTCAGGGTTTCACACCGGGGAGCTGTTTTTT. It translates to CASSPPSGFHTGELFF.